These 17 T cell receptor beta chains share one sample of origin, sequenced in a study of low-dose radiotherapy and immunotherapy resistance in tumors (dated 2022 in TCRdb). First-strand cDNA was synthesized with Superscript III and a set of TRAV- and TRBV-specific primers, covering both TCRalpha and TCRbeta chains. TCRs were amplified with Phusion for 15 to 25 PCR cycles using a constant-region primer together with the adapter attached to the V primers. TCRdb reworked the public reads: Q25 trimming with fastp, MiXCR clone assembly, productive beta chains retained. Each CDR3 protein gets just one entry, which takes the most common genes and DNA from the rows behind it. The sample table shows 17,000 or so distinct CDR3 sequences, and around 70% are seen once. Under 6.5% of the sample belongs to the ten largest clones. Source of these receptors: a human donor with advanced metastatic prostate, ovarian, gallbladder or colorectal cancer (not recorded which). This table probably holds off-target reads from a library built for another chain.

This clonotype was counted a few times. The V call is TRBV11-2, the J call TRBJ2-3, with D possibly being TRBD1 (5 bases). The germline CDR1 and CDR2 sequences are SGHAT and FQNNGV. Trimming left V 5 bases short and J 6 bases short, with 18 bases between. The CDR3 has 15 residues. CDR3 sequence reads: CASSPRTRVWDTQYF. The CDR3 coding sequence is TGTGCCAGCAGCCCAAGGACCAGGGTCTGGGATACGCAGTATTTT.

By share of the sample, this clonotype is medium-sized. The V gene is TRBV28, the J gene TRBJ2-7; D ambiguous. This CDR3 contains 11 residues. Trimming cost V 6 bases and J 1 base, with 4 bases left between them. From germline, CDR1 is MDHEN and CDR2 SYDVKM. The CDR3 loop reads CASSRSYEQYF. The CDR3 DNA sequence: TGTGCCAGCAGCCGGTCCTACGAGCAGTACTTC.

The V call is TRBV9, the J call TRBJ2-6; a possible D gene is TRBD1 (5 bases). Germline values: CDR1 SGDLS, CDR2 YYNGEE. CDR3 size: 17 residues. Trimming took 0 bases from V and 1 from J, leaving 11 bases between them. As DNA, the CDR3 is TGTGCCAGCAGCGTAGGGACAAAACTTTCTGGGGCCAACGTCCTGACTTTC. Translation gives CASSVGTKLSGANVLTF.

V is TRBV7-6 and J is TRBJ1-1; D not resolved. Germline V lookup: CDR1 SGHVS, CDR2 FNYEAQ. V was cut by 3 bases and J by 2 bases, with 16 bases left in between. The CDR3 consists of 16 residues. This CDR3 reads CASSFPSRAVNTEAFF. CDR3 DNA sequence: TGTGCCAGCAGCTTCCCTTCCCGGGCAGTAAACACTGAAGCTTTCTTT.

This clonotype was counted only a few times. The V gene is TRBV30, the J gene TRBJ2-1; D not resolved. CDR3 length: 11 residues. Germline V gene lookup returns CDR1 GTSNPN and CDR2 SVGIG (reference sequence). The V and J ends lost 4 bases and 8 bases respectively, with 9 bases between them. The CDR3 loop reads CAWNSVDEQFF. DNA of the CDR3: TGTGCCTGGAACAGCGTGGATGAGCAGTTCTTC. The variable domain in full, with the rest retrieved from reference TRBV30 and TRBJ2-1, is SQTIHQWPATLVQPVGSPLSLECTVEGTSNPNLYWYRQAAGRGLQLLFYSVGIGQISSEVPQNLSASRPQDRQFILSSKKLLLSDSGFYLCAWNSVDEQFFGPGTRLTVL.

The CDR3 bases are TGCGCCAGCAGCATTCTGAGCTCTGGGGCCAACGTCCTGACTTTC. Translated, it gives CASSILSSGANVLTF. V and J are TRBV5-1 and TRBJ2-6; D is uncertain. The length of the CDR3 is 15 residues. V lost 4 bases and J lost 0, with 8 bases in between. Germline assignment: CDR1 SGHRS and CDR2 YFSETQ.

The chain has TRBV19 and TRBJ2-1; the match to TRBD2 covers 9 bases. The V and J ends lost 3 bases and 7 bases, in that order; junction bases with no gene match: 4. This CDR3 spans 14 amino acids. Germline assignment: CDR1 LNHDA and CDR2 SQIVND (reference sequence). Here the CDR3 DNA reads TGTGCCAGTAGTATCGGTAGCGGGAGTAATGAGCAGTTCTTC. This gives the protein CASSIGSGSNEQFF.

This clonotype was detected a few times. The genes are TRBV9 and TRBJ1-1; 7 bases fit TRBD1. With V trimmed by 3 bases and J by 6 bases, 11 bases remained unmatched. The germline gives CDR1 SGDLS, CDR2 YYNGEE. The CDR3 contains 15 residues. The CDR3 DNA is TGTGCCAGCAGCGCCGATCCTAGAACAGGGGCTGAAGCTTTCTTT. The encoded protein is CASSADPRTGAEAFF.

CDR3 residues: CASSYRGIGELFF. The DNA for the CDR3 is TGTGCCAGTAGCTACAGGGGGATCGGGGAGCTGTTTTTT. V usage is TRBV19 and J usage is TRBJ2-2, with 8 bases lining up with TRBD1. CDR3 length equals 13 residues. The V segment lost 6 bases and the J segment 7 bases; nucleotides outside the gene matches: 4. Germline CDR1 and CDR2: LNHDA and SQIVND (reference sequence).

This clonotype was detected once. The rearrangement joins TRBV28 to TRBJ2-5; D is undetermined. Germline CDR1 MDHEN, CDR2 SYDVKM. The length of the CDR3 is 14 residues. Trimming cost V 1 base and J 5 bases, with 11 bases left between them. Written as DNA, the CDR3 is TGTGCCAGCAGTTTATTTTCTGGCTTGGAGACCCAGTACTTC. It codes for CASSLFSGLETQYF.

The gene calls are TRBV15 and TRBJ2-1, with D perhaps matching TRBD2 (6 bases). V lost 0 bases to trimming and J lost 5 bases, with 17 bases between them. The CDR3 contains 17 residues. Germline V gives CDR1 LNHNV, CDR2 YYDKDF (reference sequence). The CDR3 loop is CATSREVAGRRDNEQFF. The CDR3 nucleotides are TGTGCCACCAGCAGAGAGGTGGCGGGGCGGAGGGACAATGAGCAGTTCTTC. The entire variable domain, with the rest obtained from reference TRBV15 and TRBJ2-1, is as follows: DAMVIQNPRYQVTQFGKPVTLSCSQTLNHNVMYWYQQKSSQAPKLLFHYYDKDFNNEADTPDNFQSRRPNTSFCFLDIRSPGLGDTAMYLCATSREVAGRRDNEQFFGPGTRLTVL.

This clonotype is a singleton in its sample. The chain uses TRBV2 and TRBJ1-2; D not certain. This CDR3 comprises 11 residues. Germline CDR1 SNHLY, CDR2 FYNNEI. V lost 4 bases, J lost 3 bases, and 3 bases lay in between. CDR3 region: CASSVDYGYTF. CDR3 DNA: TGTGCCAGCAGTGTTGACTATGGCTACACCTTC.

This clonotype has a handful of counts. The genes are TRBV2 and TRBJ2-1, with 10 bases that match TRBD2. Losses at the gene ends were 7 bases for V and 8 bases for J; bases not matched to a gene: 8. CDR1 SNHLY and CDR2 FYNNEI come from the germline V gene. The CDR3 runs 14 residues. The chain's CDR3 is CASMKAGGSDEQFF. CDR3 in DNA: TGTGCCAGCATGAAAGCGGGAGGGTCCGATGAGCAGTTCTTC. Based on the CDR3 plus reference TRBV2 and TRBJ2-1, the full variable domain is EPEVTQTPSHQVTQMGQEVILRCVPISNHLYFYWYRQILGQKVEFLVSFYNNEISEKSEIFDDQFSVERPDGSNFTLKIRSTKLEDSAMYFCASMKAGGSDEQFFGPGTRLTVL.

This clonotype occurred a few times. This chain uses TRBV3-1 with TRBJ2-2; D is undetermined. The CDR3 has 11 amino acids. V lost 7 bases to trimming and J lost 3 bases, with 3 bases between them. Germline lookup yields CDR1 LGHDT and CDR2 YNNKEL (reference sequence). The CDR3 DNA sequence: TGTGCCAGCACCCACACCGGGGAGCTGTTTTTT. This sequence encodes CASTHTGELFF. Full variable domain (missing parts from reference TRBV3-1 and TRBJ2-2): DTAVSQTPKYLVTQMGNDKSIKCEQNLGHDTMYWYKQDSKKFLKIMFSYNNKELIINETVPNRFSPKSPDKAHLNLHINSLELGDSAVYFCASTHTGELFFGEGSRLTVL.

The J gene is TRBJ2-1, the V gene TRBV5-1; D remains ambiguous. V was pared by 5 bases and J by 7 bases, with 19 bases between. The CDR3 contains 15 residues. Germline values: CDR1 SGHRS, CDR2 YFSETQ. CDR3 in amino acids: CASRPNSQPANEQFF. The CDR3 DNA reads TGCGCCAGCAGGCCAAACTCCCAGCCAGCAAATGAGCAGTTCTTC.

In this sample, this clonotype turned up once. This chain uses TRBV11-2 with TRBJ2-3; 9 positions match TRBD2. Trimming cost V 2 bases and J 4 bases; bases outside gene matches: 1. The CDR3 totals 14 residues. Germline CDR1 reads SGHAT; CDR2 reads FQNNGV. This CDR3 is CASSLLAGADTQYF. The CDR3 DNA reads TGTGCCAGCAGCTTATTAGCGGGAGCAGATACGCAGTATTTT.

The V and J genes are TRBV2 and TRBJ1-5; D uncertain. Trimming took off 3 bases at V and 0 bases at J, with 6 bases between the two ends. This CDR3 is built from 14 residues. Germline loops: CDR1 SNHLY, CDR2 FYNNEI. CDR3 loop: CASSEGSSNQPQHF. CDR3 nucleotide sequence: TGTGCCAGCAGTGAGGGGAGTAGCAATCAGCCCCAGCATTTT.